What follows are 24 T cell receptor beta chains derived from one specimen sequenced in a study of shared clonotypes between healthy human individuals. The assay was immunoSEQ multiplex PCR, and TCRdb's table has in-frame clones only and misses some. Seen here are about 730,000 clones, 55% to 75% observed once, and the top ten hold under 2%. The specimen sequenced was memory CD4+ T cells sorted from blood. Subset noted: CD45RA-negative fraction. The receptors stem from a woman aged 30 to 39 in good health.

The V and J genes are TRBV7-6 and TRBJ2-7, with 13 bases identical to TRBD2. Germline CDR1 and CDR2: SGHVS and FNYEAQ. There are 17 residues in the CDR3. V shed 0 bases, J shed 1 base, and the junction held 3 bases outside the gene matches. The CDR3 spells CASSLAGLAGPSYEQYF. The CDR3 DNA reads as TGTGCCAGCAGCTTAGCGGGACTAGCGGGACCTTCCTACGAGCAGTACTTC.

This clone was recorded many times. This sequence joins TRBV7-2 and TRBJ2-7; 8 bases map to TRBD2. Germline values: CDR1 SGHTA, CDR2 FQGNSA. The ends lost 2 bases at V and 7 bases at J; junction bases unmatched: 22. This CDR3 comprises 19 residues. Written as DNA, the CDR3 is TGTGCCAGCAGCTTAAAGGTTGGGCTAGCGGGTAACCTATACCTAGAGCAGTACTTC. Translation: CASSLKVGLAGNLYLEQYF.

This chain connects TRBV7-9 to TRBJ1-4; D gene uncertain. Germline V CDR1 and CDR2: SEHNR, FQNEAQ (reference sequence). The length of the CDR3 is 14 residues. Trimming pared 3 bases from V and 1 base from J, leaving 6 bases between. The CDR3: CASSFKRTNEKLFF. As DNA, the CDR3 is TGTGCCAGCAGCTTTAAGAGAACTAATGAAAAACTGTTTTTT.

The rearrangement joins TRBV28 to TRBJ2-7; 7 nucleotides match TRBD1. The CDR3 runs to 13 residues. J was trimmed by 2 bases and V by 5 bases; bases with no gene match: 3. From germline, CDR1 is MDHEN and CDR2 SYDVKM. Here the CDR3 reads CASSRDSPYEQYF. In DNA, the CDR3 is TGTGCCAGCAGTAGGGACAGCCCCTACGAGCAGTACTTC.

A few counts support this clone. In the same sample, other DNA sequences code for this CDR3. This chain links TRBV6-1 with TRBJ2-4; D gene ambiguous. This CDR3 comprises 14 residues. Germline V lookup: CDR1 MNHNS, CDR2 SASEGT. The germline V and J ends were trimmed by 0 bases and 0 bases, with 3 bases remaining between them. In DNA form, the CDR3 reads TGTGCCAGCAGTGAAGCTATAGCCAAAAACATTCAGTACTTC. As protein: CASSEAIAKNIQYF.

J is TRBJ2-1 and V is TRBV29-1, with D perhaps TRBD2 (5 bases). This CDR3 is 14 amino acids long. Germline V gene lookup returns CDR1 SQVTM and CDR2 ANQGSEA. Between the trimmed V and J ends, which lost 3 bases and 2 bases, there was a span of 11 bases. The CDR3 DNA sequence: TGCAGCGTTGATAGGGCGGGCCCCTACAATGAGCAGTTCTTC. Translated: CSVDRAGPYNEQFF.

The chain employs TRBV25-1 and TRBJ1-1; D possibly corresponds to TRBD1 (5 bases). The CDR3 consists of 14 residues. V lost 7 bases and J lost 2, with 14 bases in between. Germline V CDR1 and CDR2: MGHDK, SYGVNS. CDR3 in amino acids: CASTRGTANTEAFF. For the CDR3, the DNA is TGTGCCAGCACTAGAGGGACGGCTAACACTGAAGCTTTCTTT.

There are a few counts of this clone. The V call is TRBV4-1, the J call TRBJ2-5; the D gene is possibly TRBD2 (6 bases). This CDR3 comprises 14 residues. Germline V gene lookup returns CDR1 MGHRA and CDR2 YSYEKL. V lost 5 bases, J lost 5 bases, and 15 bases lay in between. The CDR3 is CASSDGGIGETQYF. Here the CDR3 DNA reads TGCGCCAGCAGCGACGGCGGGATTGGGGAGACCCAGTACTTC.

The chain is built from TRBV6-6 and TRBJ1-3; 8 nucleotides agree with TRBD1. Losses at the gene ends were 6 bases for V and 6 bases for J; bases not matched to a gene: 13. The CDR3 sequence is 16 residues long. Germline V CDR1 and CDR2: MNHNY, SVGAGI (reference sequence). CDR3 sequence reads: CASRKTGVNWENTIYF. Here the CDR3 DNA reads TGTGCCAGCAGAAAGACAGGGGTTAACTGGGAAAACACCATATATTTT.

The chain has TRBV28 and TRBJ1-2; 9 bases map to TRBD1. The CDR3 has 18 residues. The germline CDR1 and CDR2 sequences are MDHEN and SYDVKM. V gave up 2 bases and J gave up 2 bases; unmatched junction bases: 12. CDR3 coding DNA: TGTGCCAGCAGTTTAATGGTATTTAGAGGACAGGGGAACTATGGCTACACCTTC. Translation gives CASSLMVFRGQGNYGYTF.

The chain is built from TRBV30 and TRBJ2-5; 7 bases map to TRBD2. The junction had 7 bases not matched to a gene; V was cut back by 2 bases and J by 4 bases. The length of the CDR3 is 14 residues. Germline V CDR1 and CDR2: GTSNPN, SVGIG (reference sequence). The CDR3, as DNA: TGTGCCTGGAGTCGAGGCGGGAGTGCAGAGACCCAGTACTTC. It translates to CAWSRGGSAETQYF. The full variable domain, rest sourced from reference TRBV30 and TRBJ2-5, is SQTIHQWPATLVQPVGSPLSLECTVEGTSNPNLYWYRQAAGRGLQLLFYSVGIGQISSEVPQNLSASRPQDRQFILSSKKLLLSDSGFYLCAWSRGGSAETQYFGPGTRLLVL.

This clone was seen only once. The gene calls are TRBV28 and TRBJ1-2; D is undetermined. This CDR3 is built from 12 residues. Germline V CDR1 and CDR2: MDHEN, SYDVKM. Trimming cost V 8 bases and J 4 bases, with 11 bases left between them. CDR3 in DNA: TGTGCCAGCGGACGCAGACTCTATGGCTACACCTTC. Translated: CASGRRLYGYTF.

The V call is TRBV21-1, the J call TRBJ2-7; TRBD2 is the table's D call and was not checked against the DNA. TRBV21-1 counts as a pseudogene. This CDR3 has 15 amino acids. CDR3 bases: TGTGCCAGCAGTCTAACGAGGGCCTCCTCGAGGGAGCAGTACTTC. Translating gives CASSLTRASSREQYF.

The V call is TRBV5-1, the J call TRBJ2-5, with TRBD1 identical over 9 bases. Germline V gives CDR1 SGHRS, CDR2 YFSETQ. The CDR3 spans 16 residues. After removal of 4 bases from V and 1 base from J, the junction contained 8 bases not matched to a gene. CDR3 loop: CASSPRTGEVQETQYF. CDR3 DNA sequence: TGCGCCAGCAGCCCCAGGACAGGGGAGGTCCAAGAGACCCAGTACTTC. Drawing the rest from reference TRBV5-1 and TRBJ2-5, the complete variable domain is KAGVTQTPRYLIKTRGQQVTLSCSPISGHRSVSWYQQTPGQGLQFLFEYFSETQRNKGNFPGRFSGRQFSNSRSEMNVSTLELGDSALYLCASSPRTGEVQETQYFGPGTRLLVL.

The chain combines TRBV7-9 with TRBJ1-4; 10 bases agree with TRBD1. V was clipped by 4 bases and J by 5 bases; unmatched bases: 7. This CDR3 has 16 residues. The V gene's germline CDR1 is SEHNR and CDR2 FQNEAQ (reference sequence). Written as DNA, the CDR3 is TGTGCCAGCAGCTACGGCGGGACAGGGGTAAATGAAAAACTGTTTTTT. Amino acids: CASSYGGTGVNEKLFF. The whole variable domain, remainder taken from reference TRBV7-9 and TRBJ1-4, is DTGVSQNPRHKITKRGQNVTFRCDPISEHNRLYWYRQTLGQGPEFLTYFQNEAQLEKSRLLSDRFSAERPKGSFSTLEIQRTEQGDSAMYLCASSYGGTGVNEKLFFGSGTQLSVL.

This clone turned up a few times. This chain uses TRBV7-6 with TRBJ1-1; D not certain. Germline-derived CDR1 and CDR2 are SGHVS and FNYEAQ. V was cut by 5 bases and J by 0 bases, with 10 bases left in between. This CDR3 comprises 14 residues. The DNA for the CDR3 is TGTGCCAGCAGCCCGCAACAGTTGAACACTGAAGCTTTCTTT. It is translated as CASSPQQLNTEAFF.

There are a few counts of this clone. The identical CDR3 is also encoded by other nucleotide sequences in the sample. This chain links TRBV20-1 with TRBJ1-2; D remains unclear. The germline V gene has CDR1 DFQATT and CDR2 SNEGSKA (reference sequence). The CDR3 consists of 10 residues. V was trimmed by 3 bases and J by 7 bases, leaving 6 bases between them. CDR3 amino acids: CSASTGGYTF. CDR3 DNA: TGCAGTGCTAGTACGGGTGGCTACACCTTC.

The chain recombines TRBV18 with TRBJ2-5; D unclear. CDR3 length equals 13 residues. Germline V gene sequence: CDR1 KGHSH, CDR2 LQKENI. V lost 2 bases, J lost 5 bases, and 9 bases lay in between. CDR3 DNA sequence: TGTGCCAGCTCACCAGGAGTATGGGAGACCCAGTACTTC. Encoded protein: CASSPGVWETQYF.

The chain links TRBV7-2 to TRBJ2-3; D perhaps matches TRBD2 (6 bases). Germline V gene data show CDR1 as SGHTA and CDR2 as FQGNSA. With 4 bases removed from V and 2 bases from J, the gap between germline ends came to 22 bases. The CDR3 has 18 amino acids. CDR3 nucleotide sequence: TGTGCCAGCAGCTCACCACCCGGGACTGGAGCCCCCACAGATACGCAGTATTTT. It encodes CASSSPPGTGAPTDTQYF.

The chain has TRBV6-6 and TRBJ1-5; D gene ambiguous. V was shortened by 4 bases and J by 0 bases, with 7 bases between the two germline ends. This CDR3 comprises 14 residues. Germline V lookup: CDR1 MNHNY, CDR2 SVGAGI (reference sequence). DNA for the CDR3: TGTGCCAGCAGTTCCTTTGATAGCAATCAGCCCCAGCATTTT. Protein product: CASSSFDSNQPQHF.

A word on this clone: Within the sample, other DNA sequences also encode this same CDR3. The CDR3 bases are TGTGCCAGCAGCTTGGGTTCGAACACCGGGGAGCTGTTTTTT. It specifies CASSLGSNTGELFF. The chain has TRBV7-2 and TRBJ2-2; D unclear. The V gene's germline CDR1 is SGHTA and CDR2 FQGNSA. The CDR3 loop spans 14 amino acids. Trimming pared 3 bases from V and 0 bases from J, leaving 5 bases between. Looking up the rest from reference TRBV7-2 and TRBJ2-2 gives the full variable domain: GAGVSQSPSNKVTEKGKDVELRCDPISGHTALYWYRQSLGQGLEFLIYFQGNSAPDKSGLPSDRFSAERTGGSVSTLTIQRTQQEDSAVYLCASSLGSNTGELFFGEGSRLTVL.

The V gene is TRBV28, the J gene TRBJ2-3; D is unresolved. The CDR3 is made up of 16 amino acids. V was trimmed by 5 bases and J by 0 bases, leaving 15 bases between them. Germline CDR1 and CDR2: MDHEN and SYDVKM. CDR3 sequence: CASSPPWGTSTDTQYF. CDR3 sequence (DNA): TGTGCCAGCAGTCCGCCTTGGGGAACTAGCACAGATACGCAGTATTTT.

The DNA for the CDR3 is TGCAGCGTGAGGGACTCCGCGCAGTACTTC. Its protein product is CSVRDSAQYF. V and J are TRBV29-1 and TRBJ2-7; D is perhaps TRBD2 (6 bases). Deletions cut 6 bases from V and 9 bases from J, with 12 bases between. Germline-derived CDR1 and CDR2 are SQVTM and ANQGSEA. This CDR3 is 10 amino acids long.

The chain employs TRBV6-6 and TRBJ2-2; no clear D. Per germline, CDR1 MNHNY and CDR2 SVGAGI (reference sequence). V shed 7 bases and J shed 2 bases, with 17 bases lying between them. The CDR3 is 16 amino acids. This chain's CDR3 is CASTKSKSLNTGELFF. CDR3 coding DNA: TGTGCCAGCACCAAATCCAAATCCCTTAACACCGGGGAGCTGTTTTTT.